This is a list of T cell receptor beta chains from one sample in a study of T-cell reconstitution after alpha-beta-depleted transplantation in children. In TCRdb, the PCR reads were re-called with MiXCR into one record per CDR3 protein. The sample has 200,000 to 300,000 distinct CDR3 sequences, about 24% seen once; the top ten hold 4.5% to 5.5%. This specimen consisted of PBMCs, mostly from graft donor cells, obtained 360 days after TCRalphabeta/CD19-depleted stem cell transplant. These receptors all stem from a female patient aged 2 to 10 who had a stem cell transplant for congenital amegakaryocytic thrombocytopenia, so the T cells may come from the graft donor. Both conserved end residues are part of each CDR3. The order of the fields is J gene, V gene, D gene, clone size, CDR3 DNA, CDR3 protein. The D gene is left open where the match is weak. Some rows have no size entry. The others give once, few or many, or a class for an expanded clone.

>TRBJ1-1|TRBV7-9|TRBD1|NA
TGTGCCAGCAGACCTTGGACAGGGGGAAAGAACACTGAAGCTTTCTTT
CASRPWTGGKNTEAFF
>TRBJ2-7|TRBV7-9|NA|NA
TGTGCCAGCAGCCGCTGGGGGGGGCCGCAATCCTACGAGCAGTACTTC
CASSRWGGPQSYEQYF
>TRBJ2-1|TRBV7-2|NA|few
TGTGCCAGCAGCTTAGCTACCTCCGCGATGGGAGGAGGGCCCTACAATGAGCAGTTCTTC
CASSLATSAMGGGPYNEQFF
>TRBJ1-2|TRBV20-1|NA|NA
TGCAGTGCTCCGCCCCGGGGAACTAACTATGGCTACACCTTC
CSAPPRGTNYGYTF
>TRBJ2-5|TRBV2|NA|NA
TGTGCCAGCAGTGATGCGGAGACCCAGTACTTC
CASSDAETQYF
>TRBJ2-2|TRBV10-3|NA|few
TGTGCCATCAGTGTTGCTCAAGCTATTCGTGGGGAGCTGTTTTTT
CAISVAQAIRGELFF
>TRBJ2-1|TRBV4-2|TRBD1|few
TGTGCCAGCAGAAAGCAGGGGGTTGGTGAGCAGTTCTTC
CASRKQGVGEQFF
>TRBJ2-7|TRBV20-1|NA|NA
TGCAGTGCTAGTCCCATACTATCCCCCTACGAGCAGTACTTC
CSASPILSPYEQYF
>TRBJ1-2|TRBV7-9|NA|NA
TGTGCCAGCAGCTTATCCGGGGCGGCTAACTATGGCTACACCTTC
CASSLSGAANYGYTF
>TRBJ2-1|TRBV6-2/TRBV6-3|TRBD2|NA
TGTGCCAGCAGGACACTAGCGGGAGTGCAGAATGAGCAGTTCTTC
CASRTLAGVQNEQFF
>TRBJ2-6|TRBV6-1|TRBD1|few
TGTGCCAGCAGCACAGGGGGATTTGGGGCTGGGGCCAACGTCCTGACTTTC
CASSTGGFGAGANVLTF
>TRBJ2-7|TRBV20-1|TRBD2|few
TGCAGTGCTAGAGATCTTAACCCGGCGGGAGGACGCTCCTACGAGCAGTACTTC
CSARDLNPAGGRSYEQYF
>TRBJ1-1|TRBV2|TRBD1|NA
TGTGCCAGCAGCCAATGGGACAGTCTGAACACTGAAGCTTTCTTT
CASSQWDSLNTEAFF
>TRBJ2-1|TRBV5-1|TRBD2|few
TGCGCCAGCAGATTCGGGGGGGCTTACAATGAGCAGTTCTTC
CASRFGGAYNEQFF
>TRBJ2-5|TRBV4-3|TRBD2|NA
TGCGCCAGCAGCCAAGATGCGGCTAGCGGGAGTGGAGAGACCCAGTACTTC
CASSQDAASGSGETQYF
>TRBJ2-5|TRBV20-1|TRBD2|NA
TGCAGTGCTAGAATGGGAGGGGACCAAGAGACCCAGTACTTC
CSARMGGDQETQYF
>TRBJ2-7|TRBV5-5|NA|NA
TGTGCCAGGGGACCCTACGAGCAGTACTTC
CARGPYEQYF
>TRBJ2-7|TRBV4-2|NA|NA
TGTGCCAGCAGCCAAGTACATCGTAGCCTCGAGCAGTACTTC
CASSQVHRSLEQYF
>TRBJ2-5|TRBV28|TRBD1|few
TGTGCCACCAGAAAGGACAGGGCGCAGGAGACCCAGTACTTC
CATRKDRAQETQYF
>TRBJ1-1|TRBV20-1|NA|few
TGCAGTGCTAGACGGGGACGGGACACTGAAGCTTTCTTT
CSARRGRDTEAFF
>TRBJ1-1|TRBV12-3/TRBV12-4|NA|NA
TGTGCCAGCAGGGGAGTGGTCACTGAAGCTTTCTTT
CASRGVVTEAFF
>TRBJ2-5|TRBV10-3|TRBD1|many
TGTGCCAGTGGACAGGGTGACGGGGCCCAGTACTTC
CASGQGDGAQYF
>TRBJ1-3|TRBV10-3|NA|NA
TGTGCCATCAGTGACAGGGTTGGAAACACCATATATTTT
CAISDRVGNTIYF
>TRBJ2-2|TRBV20-1|NA|few
TGCAGTGCCCAGTGGGCCACGGGCGGGGAGCTGTTTTTT
CSAQWATGGELFF
>TRBJ2-3|TRBV20-1|TRBD1|many
TGCAGTGCTAGGGACATCGGGACAGGGTTGACAGATACGCAGTATTTT
CSARDIGTGLTDTQYF
>TRBJ2-7|TRBV20-1|TRBD2|NA
TGCAGTGCTAGCCGGGACTATAAGTACGAGCAGTACTTC
CSASRDYKYEQYF
>TRBJ2-2|TRBV20-1|NA|NA
TGCAGTGCTAGAGATCTATCAGGGGATCCCGGGGAGCTGTTTTTT
CSARDLSGDPGELFF
>TRBJ2-7|TRBV12-3/TRBV12-4|TRBD1|few
TGTGCCAGCACCCCCGGGACAGGGGCCTACGAGCAGTACTTC
CASTPGTGAYEQYF
>TRBJ2-1|TRBV20-1|NA|few
TGCAGTGCCGGACCAGGGACCTCCTACAATGAGCAGTTCTTC
CSAGPGTSYNEQFF
>TRBJ2-1|TRBV24-1|TRBD1|few
TGTGCCACCAGTGATCCGAGGACAGGGGGGTACTCCTACAATGAGCAGTTCTTC
CATSDPRTGGYSYNEQFF
>TRBJ2-7|TRBV11-2|TRBD2|few
TGTGCCAGCAGCCAGGGACTAGCGGGAGGTAAAAACTCCTACGAGCAGTACTTC
CASSQGLAGGKNSYEQYF
>TRBJ2-7|TRBV12-3/TRBV12-4|NA|NA
TGTGCCAGCAGTTTAGACGGTGGGGGGCTCGAGCAGTACTTC
CASSLDGGGLEQYF
>TRBJ2-3|TRBV24-1|NA|few
TGTGCCACCAGTGATCCCTCGGATACGCAGTATTTT
CATSDPSDTQYF
>TRBJ2-1|TRBV11-2|NA|many
TGTGCCAGCAGCCCCGTTTGGGGGATCAACAATGAGCAGTTCTTC
CASSPVWGINNEQFF
>TRBJ2-1|TRBV6-5|TRBD1|many
TGTGCCAGCAGTTACTCGACAGGGGGACGGAATGAGCAGTTCTTC
CASSYSTGGRNEQFF
>TRBJ2-2|TRBV5-6|NA|NA
TGTGCCAGCAGCTTGGTTAGCCCCGTTACCGGGGAGCTGTTTTTT
CASSLVSPVTGELFF
>TRBJ2-1|TRBV3-1|NA|NA
TGTGCCAGCAGCCAAACCGAGCCAAGCGGGCTATACAATGAGCAGTTCTTC
CASSQTEPSGLYNEQFF
>TRBJ2-7|TRBV27|NA|NA
TGTGCCAGCAGTTCCTGGGGGGGAGACAGGGATGATTCCTACGAGCAGTACTTC
CASSSWGGDRDDSYEQYF
>TRBJ1-1|TRBV20-1|TRBD1|few
TGCAGTGCTAGAGCGACAGGGGCTGAAGCTTTCTTT
CSARATGAEAFF
>TRBJ2-7|TRBV18|NA|once
TGTGCCAGCTCACCGTCCCGAAACTACTACGAGCAGTACTTC
CASSPSRNYYEQYF
>TRBJ1-3|TRBV20-1|NA|NA
TGCAGTGCCTCTGGGCCTCGCTCTGGAAACACCATATATTTT
CSASGPRSGNTIYF
>TRBJ1-5|TRBV28|NA|NA
TGTGCCAGCAGTTTTCAGGGAAAGAAGCAGCCCCAGCATTTT
CASSFQGKKQPQHF
>TRBJ1-4|TRBV15|NA|NA
TGTGCCACCAGCATTGGTTTTCCTAATGAAAAACTGTTTTTT
CATSIGFPNEKLFF
>TRBJ2-5|TRBV7-9|NA|once
TGTGCCAGCAGCAGCAGATTGGAGACCCAGTACTTC
CASSSRLETQYF
>TRBJ2-1|TRBV6-2/TRBV6-3|NA|NA
TGTGCCAGCAGTTCCCCTTTCGTCGGGACCTACAATGAGCAGTTCTTC
CASSSPFVGTYNEQFF
>TRBJ2-3|TRBV20-1|TRBD2|NA
TGCAGTGCGCCAATAGCGGGAGGGCCCGATACGCAGTATTTT
CSAPIAGGPDTQYF
>TRBJ1-4|TRBV12-3/TRBV12-4|NA|NA
TGTGCCAGCAGTTTCAATCCCACCAGGCCCGAAAAACTGTTTTTT
CASSFNPTRPEKLFF
>TRBJ2-1|TRBV14|NA|NA
TGTGCCAGCAGCCAAGAATCTGGGCCGAACTACAATGAGCAGTTCTTC
CASSQESGPNYNEQFF
>TRBJ2-1|TRBV5-1|TRBD2|NA
TGCGCCAGCAGCGGGACTAGCGGGAAAGACAACTACAATGAGCAGTTCTTC
CASSGTSGKDNYNEQFF
>TRBJ1-1|TRBV20-1|NA|few
TGCAGTTCCCGGGGCCTCACTGAAGCTTTCTTT
CSSRGLTEAFF
>TRBJ2-7|TRBV28|NA|few
TGTGCCAGCAGATCTAATACGGGACACTCTTACGAGCAGTACTTC
CASRSNTGHSYEQYF
>TRBJ2-1|TRBV15|NA|few
TGTGCCACCAGCAGAGAATCCTGGGGTGAGCAGTTCTTC
CATSRESWGEQFF